This T cell receptor (beta chain) was observed in a study of T cell changes during pregnancy in multiple sclerosis. The trim removed 5 bases at V and 4 bases at J, leaving 3 bases unmatched. This CDR3 is built from 14 residues. CDR1 and CDR2 (germline): LNHDA, SQIVND (reference sequence). Profiled with immunoSEQ multiplex PCR; TCRdb holds only in-frame clones, not every one. Altogether about 52,000 clones are present, approximately 94% being singletons, with the ten largest covering roughly 0.36%. The starting material was CD4+ T cells from peripheral blood mononuclear cells, obtained before pregnancy. The source is a female donor with multiple sclerosis, enrolled in a pregnancy study. J is TRBJ2-7 and V is TRBV19; TRBD2 agrees at 12 bases. This CDR3 is CASSSTSGRYEQYF. CDR3 sequence (DNA): TGTGCCAGTAGTTCGACTAGCGGGAGATACGAGCAGTACTTC.